By proportion, the clone carrying this T cell receptor (beta chain) is medium-sized. The target antigen is unknown. This record belongs to a study of cytomegalovirus exposure and HLA in healthy donors. Notes on the study in general: Investigators reported 150 to 200 TCR beta chains as tied to cytomegalovirus.

CDR3 length: 15 residues. Germline assignment: CDR1 MNHNS and CDR2 SASEGT. V lost 3 bases and J 5 bases, leaving 17 bases between the germline ends. PCR was performed using 60 Vbeta and 13 Jbeta primers. Repertoires were generated with immunoSEQ multiplex PCR, while TCRdb's copy carries only in-frame clones and drops some. Of 150,000 to 200,000 clones listed, just under 80% are singletons. The J gene is TRBJ2-7, the V gene TRBV6-1; possible D gene TRBD1, 5 bases. The sequencing input was PBMCs. The origin of this receptor is a woman aged 50 to 60 in good health and CMV-seropositive. The CDR3 DNA reads as TGTGCCAGCAGTGAGCGGAATAGTCAGGGCAACGAGCAGTACTTC. Encoded protein: CASSERNSQGNEQYF.